This T cell receptor (beta chain) was profiled in a study of T-cell reconstitution after alpha-beta-depleted transplantation in children. This clonotype has more than one count but fewer than ten. Its specificity is not known. Study outcomes and limitations: A year had passed since transplant, and T-cell counts and diversity by then came mostly from newly produced T cells. Expanded graft clones numbering several hundred reportedly gave rise to alpha-beta T cells about two months after transplant. The study traced high day-60 TCRbeta diversity in some patients to surviving recipient T cells and thymic progenitors.

CDR1 and CDR2 from the germline V gene are MNHNS and SASEGT. V dropped 6 bases and J dropped 15; count of bases not matched to a gene: 14. The CDR3 has 15 residues. Unique molecular identifiers were incorporated into the prepared TCRbeta library. In TCRdb, the PCR reads were re-called with MiXCR into one record per CDR3 protein. Of 400,000 to 450,000 distinct CDR3 sequences listed, 43% are singletons. The clonotype was recovered from a girl aged 2-15 years with aplastic anemia, due to receive a stem cell transplant. This chain uses TRBV6-1 with TRBJ2-1; 13 bases line up with TRBD2. The sequencing used PBMCs, collected before TCRalphabeta/CD19-depleted stem cell transplant. Here the CDR3 reads CASSLDSGTSGILFF. Written as DNA, the CDR3 is TGTGCCAGCAGCCTAGACTCGGGGACTAGCGGGATTTTGTTCTTC.